This T cell receptor beta chain was recorded in a study of T cells in Graves' hyperthyroidism and ophthalmopathy. Whole-study findings and limits: Researchers found most expanded thyroid clonotypes above 0.001 in blood as well. It was a median around 6 months before onset that the model predicted ophthalmopathy.

Recently diagnosed hyperthyroidism of less than 2 months' duration affected patients aged 18 to 65. This clonotype was recorded many times. The antigen is undetermined. The V and J ends lost 5 bases and 0 bases respectively, with 14 bases between them. The germline V gene encodes CDR1 SEHNR and CDR2 FQNEAQ (reference sequence). The CDR3 is made up of 16 amino acids. TCR beta CDR3 region amplification was performed from RNA transcripts. The HTBI primer set drove a first-round RT-PCR of the TCR CDR3. TCRdb reanalysed the multiplex PCR reads using MiXCR and keeps one entry per CDR3 protein. Of 600,000 to 750,000 distinct CDR3 sequences in the sample, 15% to 20% were seen once.

The chain employs TRBV7-9 and TRBJ2-1; D is possibly TRBD2 (6 bases). Sequencing was done on a sample of blood. The clonotype comes from a man aged 50 to 59 with Graves' hyperthyroidism. CDR3 coding DNA: TGTGCCAGCAGCCGAGTGGGGGGTGACTCCTACAATGAGCAGTTCTTC. Protein product: CASSRVGGDSYNEQFF.